This T cell receptor (beta chain) was found in a study of cytomegalovirus exposure and HLA in healthy donors. A note on this clone: Its matching antigen is unknown.

Trimming pared 5 bases from V and 12 bases from J, leaving 29 bases between. CDR3 length: 17 residues. Germline assignment: CDR1 SGHTA and CDR2 FQGNSA. Produced via immunoSEQ multiplex PCR; TCRdb's table is partial and in-frame only. The sample records approximately 150,000 clones, less than 95% being singletons. Study observations and caveats: Most TCR sequences showed up rarely, but some public TCRs showed up in many donors. Cytomegalovirus status was reportedly diagnosed by the classifier with high sensitivity and specificity. Researchers catalogued over 150 TCR beta chains as cytomegalovirus-associated. Subsequent analysis found a tendency for first-cohort TCR clusters to co-occur within the approximately 130 validation repertoires.

The specimen sequenced was PBMCs. The chain is built from TRBV7-2 and TRBJ2-1; D perhaps matches TRBD1 (7 bases). The receptor was derived from a woman aged 18-30 years in good health and CMV-seropositive. The CDR3 loop reads CASSPGVGGGHMGVQFF. CDR3 DNA: TGTGCCAGCAGCCCCGGCGTAGGAGGGGGCCATATGGGGGTGCAGTTCTTC.